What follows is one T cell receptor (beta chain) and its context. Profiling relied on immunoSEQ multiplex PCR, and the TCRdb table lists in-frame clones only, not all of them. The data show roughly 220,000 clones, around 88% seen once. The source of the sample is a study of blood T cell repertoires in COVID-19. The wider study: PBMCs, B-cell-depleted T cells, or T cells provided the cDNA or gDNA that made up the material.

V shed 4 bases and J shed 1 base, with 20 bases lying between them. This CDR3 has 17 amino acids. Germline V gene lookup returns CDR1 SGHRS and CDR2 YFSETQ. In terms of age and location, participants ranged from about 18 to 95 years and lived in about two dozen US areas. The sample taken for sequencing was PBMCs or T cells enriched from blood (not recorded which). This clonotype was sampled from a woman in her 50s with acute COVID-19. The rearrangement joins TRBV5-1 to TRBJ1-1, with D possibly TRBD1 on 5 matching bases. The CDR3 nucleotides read TGCGCCAGCAGCCCGGTGGGACTGATACATGGGAACACTGAAGCTTTCTTT. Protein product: CASSPVGLIHGNTEAFF.